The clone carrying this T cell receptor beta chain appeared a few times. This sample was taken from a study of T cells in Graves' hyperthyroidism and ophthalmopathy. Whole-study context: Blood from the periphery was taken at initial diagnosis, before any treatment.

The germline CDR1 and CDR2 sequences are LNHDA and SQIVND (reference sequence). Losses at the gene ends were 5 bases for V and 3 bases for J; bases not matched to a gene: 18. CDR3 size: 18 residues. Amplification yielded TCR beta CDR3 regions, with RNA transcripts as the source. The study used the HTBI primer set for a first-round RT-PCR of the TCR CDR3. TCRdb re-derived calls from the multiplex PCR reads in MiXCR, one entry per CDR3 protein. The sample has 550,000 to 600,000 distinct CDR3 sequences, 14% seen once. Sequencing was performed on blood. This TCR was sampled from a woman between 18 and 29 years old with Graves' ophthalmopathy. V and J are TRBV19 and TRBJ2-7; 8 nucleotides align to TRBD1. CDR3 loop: CASSEWMTRAGGGYEQYF. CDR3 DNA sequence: TGTGCCAGTAGTGAGTGGATGACGCGGGCAGGGGGCGGCTACGAGCAGTACTTC.